This T cell receptor (beta chain) was profiled in a study of human T cells and chemical hapten exposure. Overall study: 2% DPC was applied to around 2 cm by around 2 cm of upper inner arm skin for sensitization. All patients underwent weekly scalp dosing with diphenylcyclopropenone for the full approximately 25-week study.

Time point meaning: patch test 1, 2 weeks after DPC sensitization. Noted treatment: therapeutic diphenylcyclopropenone sensitization with weekly scalp DPC. Blood draws came first, before each patch test. Study results and caveats: Alopecia was present in the donors, so their immune response may differ from healthy people's.

TCRdb re-analysed the RACE reads in MiXCR, keeping a single row per CDR3 protein. The data show roughly 120,000 distinct CDR3 sequences, with about 13% seen just once and approximately 0.92% held by the top ten. Trimming cost V 0 bases and J 4 bases, with 15 bases left between them. Germline V gives CDR1 LGHNA, CDR2 YNFKEQ. CDR3 length equals 16 residues. In the case of this clonotype: Its antigen is not known.

The sample here was whole blood, taken in connection with sensitization to the hapten diphenylcyclopropenone (DPC). This clonotype originated in a man between 18 and 29 years old with alopecia areata. Some clones in this sample may be carry-over from other donors' samples. The chain recombines TRBV4-2 with TRBJ1-2; D may be TRBD1 (5 bases). The CDR3 region is CASSQDQVQALYGYTF. The CDR3 DNA is TGTGCCAGCAGCCAAGATCAAGTACAGGCCCTCTATGGCTACACCTTC.